The present entry profiles one T cell receptor (beta chain) with its context. This clone was seen more than once but under ten times. Its specific antigen is unknown. No base quality values were provided; no much bigger clone lies one nucleotide off. The immunoSEQ Assay, a bias-controlled multiplex PCR, was used to amplify TCRbeta CDR3 regions from genomic DNA. The authors processed their data as follows. Within the assay, amplification of reference gene primers was used to estimate how many nucleated cells each sample contained. To quantify the absolute abundance of each unique TCRbeta CDR3 rearrangement, sequence reads were collapsed and filtered. For each sample, productive Simpson clonality was calculated as the square root of Simpson's diversity index over productive rearrangements. TCRdb provides this immuneACCESS table in a form limited to in-frame rearrangements. Some clones are lacking; in checked studies, under half of them reflect an unresolved V gene, and why the rest are absent is not known. V and J calls plus clone size are reproduced from that table; the DNA served to infer D and trimming. Across this sample there are around 250,000 clones, with about 91% seen only once. Clones ranked in the top ten supply about 3% of the sample.

The data stem from a study of blood T cell repertoires in COVID-19 (TCRdb year 2020). Regarding the research as a whole: Samples from collaborators originated in the United States, Italy and Spain and spanned both the acute and convalescent phases of COVID-19. The samples were drawn from the first 160 participants of the ongoing ImmuneRACE study and from under 1,500 subjects provided by 6 global collaborators. Subjects who had been exposed to COVID-19, were actively infected with it, or had recovered from it provided the deeply sampled blood TCRbeta repertoires that made up the dataset. The repertoires were released in a freely available public database meant as a resource for research on the immune response to SARS-CoV-2. Nearly every sample came with metadata listing a de-identified subject ID, COVID-19 status, age in years and sex. Where HLA class I and class II types were available, the types were taken from metadata supplied by the sample provider, not from assay-based typing. The material from the prospective study consisted of cDNA or gDNA derived from T cells, B-cell-depleted T cells, or PBMCs.

Enrolling through a virtual design, the prospective study's participants ranged in age from roughly 18 to 100 years and lived across about two dozen United States geographic areas. To assign participants to cohorts, the prospective study relied on clinical history that participants themselves reported in a screening survey and a study questionnaire. Exposed participants were defined as having been in contact with someone with a PCR-confirmed or clinician-diagnosed COVID-19 case within 2 weeks of study entry. In the prospective study, mobile phlebotomists collected whole blood, serum and a nasopharyngeal or oropharyngeal swab from each participant. Prospective study participants could optionally give additional blood draws and questionnaires over an approximately two-month period. Before DNA extraction, prospective study blood samples were shipped either frozen or at room temperature. Findings and caveats that apply to the study as a whole: The amount of clinical and demographic metadata varied by source and participant and was provided uncurated.

CDR1 and CDR2 (MDHEN, SYDVKM) derive from the germline V gene. The CDR3 has 18 amino acids, counting the end cysteine and phenylalanine. The entry retains the CDR3 DNA only, 54 bases that are in frame from base 1. After removal of 5 bases from V and 5 bases from J, the junction retains 12 bases not matched to a gene. Material: PBMCs or T cells enriched from blood (not recorded which). The rearranged chain carries TRBV28 and TRBJ2-5; TRBD2 lines up with 15 middle nucleotides. This receptor was obtained from a man aged 35 to 55 who had been exposed to COVID-19. The nucleotides are TGTGCCAGCAGTCTCGGACTAGCGGGAGGGCCTTTCTCTGAGACCCAGTACTTC. It encodes CASSLGLAGGPFSETQYF. When the CDR3 is completed using the reference TRBV28 and TRBJ2-5 genes on either side, the full variable domain is DVKVTQSSRYLVKRTGEKVFLECVQDMDHENMFWYRQDPGLGLRLIYFSYDVKMKEKGDIPEGYSVSREKKERFSLILESASTNQTSMYLCASSLGLAGGPFSETQYFGPGTRLLVL.